The present TCR beta chain was sequenced within a study of T-cell reconstitution after alpha-beta-depleted transplantation in children. CDR1 is LGHDT, CDR2 YNNKEL, per germline (reference sequence). This CDR3 is built from 14 residues. V was pared by 3 bases and J by 2 bases, with 2 bases of the junction left unmatched. As it was prepared, the TCRbeta library received unique molecular identifiers. TCRdb re-derived calls from the PCR reads in MiXCR, one entry per CDR3 protein. The sample carries some 500,000 distinct CDR3 sequences, around 20% recorded once. This clonotype was detected only a few times.

Sequenced here: PBMCs from the stem cell graft donor, sampled from the stem cell graft. The chain recombines TRBV3-1 with TRBJ2-7; 9 bases fit TRBD1. The receptor was isolated from a human donor who donated a stem cell graft to a child with acute lymphoblastic leukemia. This chain's CDR3 is CASSQGQGPYEQYF. CDR3 DNA: TGTGCCAGCAGCCAGGGACAGGGACCCTACGAGCAGTACTTC.